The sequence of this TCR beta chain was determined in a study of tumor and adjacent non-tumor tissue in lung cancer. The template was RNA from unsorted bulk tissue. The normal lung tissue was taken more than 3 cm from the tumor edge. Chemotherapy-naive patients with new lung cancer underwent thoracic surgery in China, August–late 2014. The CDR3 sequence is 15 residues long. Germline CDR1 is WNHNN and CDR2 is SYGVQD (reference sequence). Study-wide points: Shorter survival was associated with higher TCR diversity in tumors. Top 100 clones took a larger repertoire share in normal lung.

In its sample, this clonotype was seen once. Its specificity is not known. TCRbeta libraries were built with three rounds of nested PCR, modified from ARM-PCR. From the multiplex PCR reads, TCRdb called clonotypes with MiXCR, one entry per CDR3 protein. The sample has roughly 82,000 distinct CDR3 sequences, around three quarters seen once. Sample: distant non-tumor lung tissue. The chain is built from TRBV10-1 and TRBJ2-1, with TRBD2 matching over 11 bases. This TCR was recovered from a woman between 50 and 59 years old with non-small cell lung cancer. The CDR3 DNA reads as TGCACCGGCAGTAAAACTAGCGGGAGATACAATGAGCAGTTCTTC. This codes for CTGSKTSGRYNEQFF.